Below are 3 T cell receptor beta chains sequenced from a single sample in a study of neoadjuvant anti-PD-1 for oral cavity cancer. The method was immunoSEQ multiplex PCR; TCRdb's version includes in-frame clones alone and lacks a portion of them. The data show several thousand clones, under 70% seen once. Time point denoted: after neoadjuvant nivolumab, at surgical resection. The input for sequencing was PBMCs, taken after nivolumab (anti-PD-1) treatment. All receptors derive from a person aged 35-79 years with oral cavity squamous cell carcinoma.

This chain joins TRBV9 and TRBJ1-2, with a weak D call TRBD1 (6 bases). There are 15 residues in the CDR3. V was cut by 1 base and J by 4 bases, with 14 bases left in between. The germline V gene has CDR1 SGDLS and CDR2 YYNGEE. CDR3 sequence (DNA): TGTGCCAGCAGCGTATCAAGGGGGTTTGTCTATGGCTACACCTTC. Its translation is CASSVSRGFVYGYTF.

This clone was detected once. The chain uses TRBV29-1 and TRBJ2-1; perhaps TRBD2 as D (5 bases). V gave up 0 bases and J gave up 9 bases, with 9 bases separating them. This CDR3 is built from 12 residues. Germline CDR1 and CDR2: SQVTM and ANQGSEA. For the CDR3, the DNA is TGCAGCGTTGAAGACGGACTTCCTGAGCAGTTCTTC. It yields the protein CSVEDGLPEQFF.

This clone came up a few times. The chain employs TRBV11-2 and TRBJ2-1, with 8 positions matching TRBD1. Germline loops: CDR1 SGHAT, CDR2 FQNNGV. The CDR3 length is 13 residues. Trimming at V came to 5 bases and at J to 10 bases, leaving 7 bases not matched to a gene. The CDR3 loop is CASSQDRDREQFF. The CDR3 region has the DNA TGTGCCAGCAGCCAAGACCGGGACAGGGAGCAGTTCTTC.